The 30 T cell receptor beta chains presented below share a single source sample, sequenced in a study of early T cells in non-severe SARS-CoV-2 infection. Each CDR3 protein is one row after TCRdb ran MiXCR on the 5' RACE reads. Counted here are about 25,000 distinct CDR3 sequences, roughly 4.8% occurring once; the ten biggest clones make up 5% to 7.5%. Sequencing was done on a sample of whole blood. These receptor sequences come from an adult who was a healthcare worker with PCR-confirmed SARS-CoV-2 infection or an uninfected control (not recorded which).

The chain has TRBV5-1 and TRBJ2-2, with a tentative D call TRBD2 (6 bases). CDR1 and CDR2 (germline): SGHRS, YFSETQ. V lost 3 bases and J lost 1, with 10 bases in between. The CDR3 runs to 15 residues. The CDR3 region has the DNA TGCGCCAGCAGCTATGGAGGGCGGAACACCGGGGAGCTGTTTTTT. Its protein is CASSYGGRNTGELFF.

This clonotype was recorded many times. The CDR3 here is CATSRDGAEETQYF. The CDR3 DNA is TGTGCCACCAGCAGAGATGGCGCGGAAGAGACCCAGTACTTC. The gene calls are TRBV15 and TRBJ2-5; D unresolved. The CDR3 extends over 14 amino acids. With 0 bases removed from V and 3 bases from J, the gap between germline ends came to 8 bases. Germline V lookup: CDR1 LNHNV, CDR2 YYDKDF (reference sequence). The full variable domain, in which reference TRBV15 and TRBJ2-5 provide the parts outside the CDR3, is DAMVIQNPRYQVTQFGKPVTLSCSQTLNHNVMYWYQQKSSQAPKLLFHYYDKDFNNEADTPDNFQSRRPNTSFCFLDIRSPGLGDTAMYLCATSRDGAEETQYFGPGTRLLVL.

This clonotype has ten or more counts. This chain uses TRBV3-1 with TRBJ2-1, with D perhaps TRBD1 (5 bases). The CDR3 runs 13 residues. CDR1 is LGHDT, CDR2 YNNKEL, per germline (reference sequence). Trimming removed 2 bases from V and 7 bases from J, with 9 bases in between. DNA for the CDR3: TGTGCCAGCAGCCAATGGCGGACAAATGAGCAGTTCTTC. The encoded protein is CASSQWRTNEQFF.

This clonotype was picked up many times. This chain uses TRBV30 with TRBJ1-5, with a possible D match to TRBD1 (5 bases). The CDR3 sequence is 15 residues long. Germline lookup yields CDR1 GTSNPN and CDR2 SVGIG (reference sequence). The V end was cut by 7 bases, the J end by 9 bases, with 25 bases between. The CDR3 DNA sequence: TGTGCCTCCGAATCCGGGACGGACGCTTCATCGCCCCAGCATTTT. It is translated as CASESGTDASSPQHF.

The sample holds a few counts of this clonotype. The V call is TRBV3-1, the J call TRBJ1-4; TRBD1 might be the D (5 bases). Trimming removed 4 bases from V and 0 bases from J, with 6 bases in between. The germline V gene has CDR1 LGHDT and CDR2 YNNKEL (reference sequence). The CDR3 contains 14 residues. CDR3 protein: CASSRDATNEKLFF. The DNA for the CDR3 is TGTGCCAGCAGCCGGGACGCAACTAATGAAAAACTGTTTTTT.

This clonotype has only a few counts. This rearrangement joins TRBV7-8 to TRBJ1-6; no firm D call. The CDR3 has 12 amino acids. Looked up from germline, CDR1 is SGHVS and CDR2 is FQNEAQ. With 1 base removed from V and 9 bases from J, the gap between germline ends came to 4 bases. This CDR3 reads CASSLDTSPLHF. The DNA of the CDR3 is TGTGCCAGCAGCTTAGATACTTCACCCCTCCACTTT.

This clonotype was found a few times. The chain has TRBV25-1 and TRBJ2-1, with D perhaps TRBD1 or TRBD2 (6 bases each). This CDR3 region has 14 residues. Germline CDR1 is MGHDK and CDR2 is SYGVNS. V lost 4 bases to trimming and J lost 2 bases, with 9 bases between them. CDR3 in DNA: TGTGCCAGCAGTGCGGGGGCCGCCTACAATGAGCAGTTCTTC. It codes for CASSAGAAYNEQFF. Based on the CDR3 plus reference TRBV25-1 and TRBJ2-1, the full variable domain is EADIYQTPRYLVIGTGKKITLECSQTMGHDKMYWYQQDPGMELHLIHYSYGVNSTEKGDLSSESTVSRIRTEHFPLTLESARPSHTSQYLCASSAGAAYNEQFFGPGTRLTVL.

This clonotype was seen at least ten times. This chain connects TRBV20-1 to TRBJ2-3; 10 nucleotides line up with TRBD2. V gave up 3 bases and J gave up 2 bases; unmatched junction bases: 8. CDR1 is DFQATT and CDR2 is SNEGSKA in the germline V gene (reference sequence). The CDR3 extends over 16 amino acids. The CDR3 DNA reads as TGCAGTGCTAGGCAGGCCCTAGCGGGAGTCACAGATACGCAGTATTTT. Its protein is CSARQALAGVTDTQYF.

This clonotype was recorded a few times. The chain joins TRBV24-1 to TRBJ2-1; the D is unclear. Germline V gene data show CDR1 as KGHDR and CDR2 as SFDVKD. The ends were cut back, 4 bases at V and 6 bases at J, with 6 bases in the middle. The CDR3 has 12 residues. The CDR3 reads CATSDPSNEQFF. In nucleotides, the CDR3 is TGTGCCACCAGTGACCCGAGCAATGAGCAGTTCTTC.

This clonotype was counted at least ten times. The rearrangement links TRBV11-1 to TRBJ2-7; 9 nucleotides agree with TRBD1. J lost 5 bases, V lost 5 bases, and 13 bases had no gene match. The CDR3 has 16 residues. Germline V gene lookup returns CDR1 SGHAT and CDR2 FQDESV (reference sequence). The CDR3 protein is CASSAEWGDRDHEQYF. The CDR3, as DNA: TGTGCCAGCAGCGCTGAGTGGGGGGACAGGGATCACGAGCAGTACTTC.

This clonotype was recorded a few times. CDR3: CSASWPESTDTQYF. The CDR3 DNA sequence: TGCAGTGCTAGTTGGCCAGAATCCACAGATACGCAGTATTTT. The chain uses TRBV20-1 and TRBJ2-3; no reliable D call. Deletions cut 3 bases from V and 2 bases from J, with 12 bases between. This CDR3 region has 14 residues. Germline assignment: CDR1 DFQATT and CDR2 SNEGSKA (reference sequence).

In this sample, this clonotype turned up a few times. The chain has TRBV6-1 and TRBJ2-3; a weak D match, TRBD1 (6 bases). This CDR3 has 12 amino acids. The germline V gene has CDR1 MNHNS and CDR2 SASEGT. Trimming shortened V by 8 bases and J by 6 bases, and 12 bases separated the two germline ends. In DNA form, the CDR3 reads TGTGCCAGCGGGGACACCTCCGATACGCAGTATTTT. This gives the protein CASGDTSDTQYF.

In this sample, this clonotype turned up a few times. CDR3: CSAWVSEQFF. CDR3 sequence (DNA): TGCAGTGCTTGGGTCAGTGAGCAGTTCTTC. The V gene is TRBV20-1, the J gene TRBJ2-1; no firm D call. Germline assignment: CDR1 DFQATT and CDR2 SNEGSKA (reference sequence). Trimming pared 5 bases from V and 9 bases from J, leaving 8 bases between. The CDR3 spans 10 residues.

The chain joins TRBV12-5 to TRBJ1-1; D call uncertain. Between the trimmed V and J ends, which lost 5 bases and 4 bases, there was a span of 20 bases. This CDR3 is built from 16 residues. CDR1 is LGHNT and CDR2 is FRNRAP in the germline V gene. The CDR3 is CASGPRGGLSSTEAFF. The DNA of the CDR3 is TGTGCTAGTGGTCCCCGTGGAGGGCTGTCGAGCACTGAAGCTTTCTTT.

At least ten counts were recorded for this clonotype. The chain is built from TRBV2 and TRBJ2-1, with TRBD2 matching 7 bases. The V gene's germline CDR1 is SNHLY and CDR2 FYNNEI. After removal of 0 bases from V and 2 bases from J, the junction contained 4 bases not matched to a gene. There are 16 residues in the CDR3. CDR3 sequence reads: CASSEALRGAYNEQFF. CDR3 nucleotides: TGTGCCAGCAGTGAAGCGCTTCGGGGGGCCTACAATGAGCAGTTCTTC.

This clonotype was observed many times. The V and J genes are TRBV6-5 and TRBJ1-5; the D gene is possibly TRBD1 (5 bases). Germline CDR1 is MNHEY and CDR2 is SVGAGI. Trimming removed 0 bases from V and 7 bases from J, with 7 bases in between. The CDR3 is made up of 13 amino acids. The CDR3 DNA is TGTGCCAGCAGTTACTCAGGGGAACAGCCCCAGCATTTT. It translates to CASSYSGEQPQHF.

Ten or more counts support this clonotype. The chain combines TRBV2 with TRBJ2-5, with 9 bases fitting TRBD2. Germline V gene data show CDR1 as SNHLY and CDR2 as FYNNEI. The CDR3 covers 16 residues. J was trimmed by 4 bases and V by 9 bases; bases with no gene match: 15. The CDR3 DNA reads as TGTGCCAGTACCCCTTCGAGTAGCGGGAGCACAGAGACCCAGTACTTC. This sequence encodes CASTPSSSGSTETQYF.

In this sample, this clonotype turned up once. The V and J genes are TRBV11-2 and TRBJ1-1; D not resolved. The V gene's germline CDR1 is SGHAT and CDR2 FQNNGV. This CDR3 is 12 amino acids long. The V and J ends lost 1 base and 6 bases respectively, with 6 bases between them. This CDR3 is CASSLGYPEAFF. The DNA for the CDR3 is TGTGCCAGCAGCTTAGGGTACCCTGAAGCTTTCTTT.

This chain's CDR3 is CASGGEKGGELFF. DNA of the CDR3: TGTGCCAGCGGCGGGGAGAAGGGCGGGGAGCTGTTTTTT. V and J are TRBV2 and TRBJ2-2; tentatively, D is TRBD2 (6 bases). This CDR3 is built from 13 residues. Germline loops: CDR1 SNHLY, CDR2 FYNNEI. V was cut by 8 bases and J by 7 bases, with 14 bases left in between. Full variable domain (rest looked up from reference TRBV2 and TRBJ2-2): EPEVTQTPSHQVTQMGQEVILRCVPISNHLYFYWYRQILGQKVEFLVSFYNNEISEKSEIFDDQFSVERPDGSNFTLKIRSTKLEDSAMYFCASGGEKGGELFFGEGSRLTVL.

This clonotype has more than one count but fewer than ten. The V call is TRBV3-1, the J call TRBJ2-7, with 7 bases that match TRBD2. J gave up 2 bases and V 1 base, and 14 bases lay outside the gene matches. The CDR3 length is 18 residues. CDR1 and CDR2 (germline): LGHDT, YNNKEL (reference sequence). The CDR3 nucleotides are TGTGCCAGCAGCCAAGGACCCGGAGTAGCGGGTGGAACCTACGAGCAGTACTTC. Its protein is CASSQGPGVAGGTYEQYF.

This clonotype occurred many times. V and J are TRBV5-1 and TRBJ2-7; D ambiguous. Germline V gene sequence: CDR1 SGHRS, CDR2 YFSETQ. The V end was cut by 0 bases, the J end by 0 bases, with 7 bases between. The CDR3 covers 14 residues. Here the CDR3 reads CASSLDGSSYEQYF. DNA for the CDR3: TGCGCCAGCAGCTTGGACGGAAGCTCCTACGAGCAGTACTTC.

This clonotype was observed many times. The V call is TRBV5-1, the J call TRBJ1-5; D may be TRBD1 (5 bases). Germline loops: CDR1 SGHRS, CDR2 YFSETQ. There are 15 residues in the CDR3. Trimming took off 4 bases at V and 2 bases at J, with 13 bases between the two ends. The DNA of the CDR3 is TGCGCCAGCAGCCCAGAAGACAGCCGCAATCAGCCCCAGCATTTT. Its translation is CASSPEDSRNQPQHF.

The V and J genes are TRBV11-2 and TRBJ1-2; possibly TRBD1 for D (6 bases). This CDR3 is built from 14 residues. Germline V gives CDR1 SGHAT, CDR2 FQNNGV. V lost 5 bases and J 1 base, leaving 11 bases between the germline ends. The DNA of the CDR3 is TGTGCCAGCAGCCGGACAGCCATTAACTATGGCTACACCTTC. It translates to CASSRTAINYGYTF.

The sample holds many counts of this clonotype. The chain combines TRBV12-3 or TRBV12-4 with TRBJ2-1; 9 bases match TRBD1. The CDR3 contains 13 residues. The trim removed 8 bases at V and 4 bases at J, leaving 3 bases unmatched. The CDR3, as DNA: TGTGCCAGCGGTGGACAGGGGTACAATGAGCAGTTCTTC. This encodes CASGGQGYNEQFF.

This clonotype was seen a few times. The CDR3 nucleotides are TGTGCCAGCAGCTTAGCATCCGGGCGGGCGACCCAGTACTTC. Translated, it gives CASSLASGRATQYF. The chain uses TRBV11-2 and TRBJ2-5, with D maybe TRBD2 (5 bases). Germline loops: CDR1 SGHAT, CDR2 FQNNGV. V was trimmed by 1 base and J by 7 bases, leaving 13 bases between them. This CDR3 spans 14 amino acids. The full variable domain, with the rest looked up from reference TRBV11-2 and TRBJ2-5, is EAGVAQSPRYKIIEKRQSVAFWCNPISGHATLYWYQQILGQGPKLLIQFQNNGVVDDSQLPKDRFSAERLKGVDSTLKIQPAKLEDSAVYLCASSLASGRATQYFGPGTRLLVL.

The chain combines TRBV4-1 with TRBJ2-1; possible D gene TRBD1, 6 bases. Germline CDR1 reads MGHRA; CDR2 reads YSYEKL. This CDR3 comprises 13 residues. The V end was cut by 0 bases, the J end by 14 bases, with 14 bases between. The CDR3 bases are TGCGCCAGCAGCCAAGATGAGGCGGCAGGGGAGTTCTTC. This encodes CASSQDEAAGEFF.

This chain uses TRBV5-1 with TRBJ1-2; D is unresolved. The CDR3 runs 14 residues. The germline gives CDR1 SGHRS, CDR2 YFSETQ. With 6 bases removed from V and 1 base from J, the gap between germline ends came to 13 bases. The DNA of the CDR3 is TGCGCCAGCACCTCCAACCCAGTTAACTATGGCTACACCTTC. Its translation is CASTSNPVNYGYTF.

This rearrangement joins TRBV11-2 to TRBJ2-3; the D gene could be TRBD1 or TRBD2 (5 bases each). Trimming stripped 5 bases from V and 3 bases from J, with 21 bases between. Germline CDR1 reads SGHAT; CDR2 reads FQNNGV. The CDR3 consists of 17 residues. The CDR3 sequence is CASSRGRVGTRTDTQYF. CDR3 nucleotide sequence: TGTGCCAGCAGCCGCGGGCGTGTCGGGACCAGGACAGATACGCAGTATTTT.

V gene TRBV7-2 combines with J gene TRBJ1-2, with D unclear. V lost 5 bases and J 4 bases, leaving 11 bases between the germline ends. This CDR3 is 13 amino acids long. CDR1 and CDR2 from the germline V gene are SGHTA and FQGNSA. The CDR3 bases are TGTGCCAGCAGCCTACTGGGCGTCTATGGCTACACCTTC. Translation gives CASSLLGVYGYTF.

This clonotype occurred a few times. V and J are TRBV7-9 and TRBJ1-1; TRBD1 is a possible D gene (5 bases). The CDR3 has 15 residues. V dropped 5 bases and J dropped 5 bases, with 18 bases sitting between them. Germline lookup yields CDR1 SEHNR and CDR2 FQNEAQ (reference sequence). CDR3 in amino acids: CASSPQGQMGTEAFF. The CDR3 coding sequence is TGTGCCAGCAGCCCCCAGGGCCAAATGGGAACTGAAGCTTTCTTT.